This T cell receptor (beta chain) appears in the sequencing data of a study of T cells in Graves' hyperthyroidism and ophthalmopathy. Notes on the study in general: Model output signaled ophthalmopathy a median roughly 6 months ahead of onset.

There are many counts of this clonotype. The antigen remains unidentified. Amplified regions were TCR beta CDR3 sequences from RNA transcripts. The HTBI primer set served for first-round RT-PCR of the TCR CDR3. TCRdb redid the calling of the multiplex PCR reads with MiXCR, one entry per CDR3 protein. Found here are around 620,000 distinct CDR3 sequences, 35% to 55% of them singletons; the top ten hold 15% to 20%. The material sequenced was peripheral blood or thyroid tissue (not recorded which). The receptor comes from an adult woman with Graves' disease, either hyperthyroidism or ophthalmopathy (not recorded which).

CDR3 protein: CASSQAGGQGETQYF. The CDR3 region has the DNA TGTGCCAGCAGTCAAGCAGGGGGCCAGGGAGAGACCCAGTACTTC. V usage is TRBV28 and J usage is TRBJ2-5, with 8 nucleotides matching TRBD1. V was pared by 5 bases and J by 4 bases, with 9 bases of the junction left unmatched. The CDR3 runs 15 residues. Per the germline V gene, CDR1 is MDHEN and CDR2 is SYDVKM.